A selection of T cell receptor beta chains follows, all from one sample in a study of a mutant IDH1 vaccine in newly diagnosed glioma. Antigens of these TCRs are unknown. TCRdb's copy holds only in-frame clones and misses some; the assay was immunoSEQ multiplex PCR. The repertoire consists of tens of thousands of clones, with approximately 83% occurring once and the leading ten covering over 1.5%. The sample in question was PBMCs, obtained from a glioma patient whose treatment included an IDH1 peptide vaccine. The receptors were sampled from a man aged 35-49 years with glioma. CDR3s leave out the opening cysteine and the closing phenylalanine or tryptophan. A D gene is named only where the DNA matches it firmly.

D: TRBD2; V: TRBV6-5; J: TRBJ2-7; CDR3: ASTPTGGYYEQY
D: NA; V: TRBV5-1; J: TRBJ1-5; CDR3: ASSIRPRGISNQPQH
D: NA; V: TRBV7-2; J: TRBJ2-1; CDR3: ASSRMGNEQF
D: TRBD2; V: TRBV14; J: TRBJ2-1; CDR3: ASSQGTSKYDEQF
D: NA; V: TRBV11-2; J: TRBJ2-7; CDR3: ASSFGVGEQY
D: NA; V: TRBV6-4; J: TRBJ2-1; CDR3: ASSFTPNEQF
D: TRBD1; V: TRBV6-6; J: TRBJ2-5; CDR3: ASSGLGQVQETQY
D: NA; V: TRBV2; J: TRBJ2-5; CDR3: ASRPPRAGGETQY
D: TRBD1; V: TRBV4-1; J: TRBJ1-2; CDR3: ASSHEFSMTGINYGYT
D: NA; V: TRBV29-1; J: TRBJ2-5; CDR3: SALPGQGKRETQY
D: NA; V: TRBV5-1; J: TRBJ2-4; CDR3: ASSPVGAENIQY
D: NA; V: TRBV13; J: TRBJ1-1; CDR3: ASSFSGNTEAF
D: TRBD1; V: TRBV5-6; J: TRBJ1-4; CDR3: ASSFMQGGEKLF
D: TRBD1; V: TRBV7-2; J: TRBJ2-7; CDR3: ASSPPPGQGYEQY
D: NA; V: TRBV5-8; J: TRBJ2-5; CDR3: ASRGITGTETQY
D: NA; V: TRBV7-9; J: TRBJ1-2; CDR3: ASSQIWSEGYT
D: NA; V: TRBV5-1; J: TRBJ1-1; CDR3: ASSWGGEYTEAF
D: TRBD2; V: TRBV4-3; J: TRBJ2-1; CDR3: ASSQGGTSHNEQF
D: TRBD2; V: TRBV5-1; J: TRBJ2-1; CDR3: ASSPRTSGSNEQF
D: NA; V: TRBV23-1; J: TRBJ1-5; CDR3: ASSYNTRGGLGNQPQH
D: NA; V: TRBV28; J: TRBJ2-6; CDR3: ASSLRGPNRSGANVLT
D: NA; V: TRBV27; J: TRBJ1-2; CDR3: ASSLQRSYGYT
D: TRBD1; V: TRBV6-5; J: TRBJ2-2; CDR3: ASRKGQGAGELF
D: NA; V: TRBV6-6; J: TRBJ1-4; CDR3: ASSPGTHNEKLF
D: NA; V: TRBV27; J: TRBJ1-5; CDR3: ASSFAGFNQPQH
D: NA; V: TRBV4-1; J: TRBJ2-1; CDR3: ASSQDLATYNEQF
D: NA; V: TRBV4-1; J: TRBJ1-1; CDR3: ASSQDDGNTEAF
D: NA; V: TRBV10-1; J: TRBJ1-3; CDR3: ASRPGDTIY
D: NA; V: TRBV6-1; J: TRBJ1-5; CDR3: ASSELDQPQH
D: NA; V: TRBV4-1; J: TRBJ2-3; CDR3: ASSQDGNTDTQY
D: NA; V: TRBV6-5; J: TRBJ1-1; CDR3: ASSWVLEDTEAF
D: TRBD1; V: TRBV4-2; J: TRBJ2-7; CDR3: ASSPRDRFYEQY
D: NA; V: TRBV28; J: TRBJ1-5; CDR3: ASTASKGSNQPQH
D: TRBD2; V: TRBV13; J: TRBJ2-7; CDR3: ASSSSSLAGGQSSYEQY
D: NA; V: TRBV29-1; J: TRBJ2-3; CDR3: SVSQGESTDTQY
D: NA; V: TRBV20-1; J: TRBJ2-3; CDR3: SARTTTTQY
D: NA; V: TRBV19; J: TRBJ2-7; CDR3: ASSIDWTEAYEQY
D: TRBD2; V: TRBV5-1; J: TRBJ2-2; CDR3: ASSPGLGTSGTGELF
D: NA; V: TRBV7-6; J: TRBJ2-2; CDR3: ASSPLEGVNTGELF
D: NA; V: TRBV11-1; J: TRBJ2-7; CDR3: ASSPRTSSFYEQY
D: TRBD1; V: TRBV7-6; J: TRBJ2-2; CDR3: ASSQGQGGPGELF
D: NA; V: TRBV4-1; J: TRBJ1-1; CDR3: ASSQGYNRVSAEAF
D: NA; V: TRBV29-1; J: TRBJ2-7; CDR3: SVGPGNKYEQY
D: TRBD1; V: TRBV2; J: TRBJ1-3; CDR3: ASSEGAGGRPGNTIY
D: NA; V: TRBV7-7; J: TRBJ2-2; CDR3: ASSPTNTGELF
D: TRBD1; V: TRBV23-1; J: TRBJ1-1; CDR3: ASGTGTGDFRDTEAF
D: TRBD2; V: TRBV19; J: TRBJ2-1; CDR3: ASSNPRGIDEQF
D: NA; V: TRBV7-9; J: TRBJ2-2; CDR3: ASSFVPGELF